One sample yielded the 27 T cell receptor beta chains listed below, sequenced in a study of blood T cells in healthy people across ages (dated by TCRdb to between 2015 and 2016). The library came from 5' RACE. Data came from an Illumina HiSeq 2500. A second PCR of about 7 to 12 cycles was run with a J-beta primer mix and a sample-barcoded 5' primer. The raw public data were reprocessed by TCRdb itself: fastp quality trimming at Q25, MiXCR clonotype calling, in-frame beta chains only. Rows with a matching CDR3 protein are joined into one entry that keeps the most common DNA and genes. The sample table holds 2 million or so distinct CDR3 sequences, of which 49% were seen once. In total, the top ten clones hold approximately 2.1% of the sample. Sample: blood. The receptors stem from a woman between 40 and 55 years old in good health.

V gene TRBV12-3 or TRBV12-4 combines with J gene TRBJ1-4, with 8 bases aligning to TRBD1. This CDR3 comprises 16 residues. V shed 2 bases and J 12 bases; nucleotides not matched to a gene: 14. The CDR3 nucleotides are TGTGCCAGCAGTTTATCTAAAAAGAGGGACAGGCCTGAACTGTTTTTT. Its protein is CASSLSKKRDRPELFF.

This sequence joins TRBV11-2 and TRBJ1-2; possibly TRBD1 for D (5 bases). CDR3 length: 17 amino acids. Trimming cost V 5 bases and J 6 bases, with 25 bases left between them. Germline CDR1 SGHAT, CDR2 FQNNGV. The CDR3 sequence is CASSHPWGELRTDGYTF. CDR3 DNA: TGTGCCAGCAGCCACCCTTGGGGGGAACTCCGGACGGATGGCTACACCTTC.

The gene calls are TRBV27 and TRBJ1-2, with D possibly TRBD1 on 6 matching bases. Trimming removed 2 bases at V and 0 bases at J, with 16 bases between. There are 17 residues in the CDR3. CDR1 is MNHEY, CDR2 SMNVEV, per germline (reference sequence). The CDR3 bases are TGTGCCAGCAGTTTAAGGGTCCCCCAGGGGTCTAACTATGGCTACACCTTC. Translated, it gives CASSLRVPQGSNYGYTF.

A word on this clonotype: Relative to the germline gene, one junction end is altered; a read error may explain this. This sequence joins TRBV3-1 and TRBJ2-7, with 8 bases lining up with TRBD1. CDR1 and CDR2 from the germline V gene are LGHDT and YNNKEL (reference sequence). The CDR3 has 13 amino acids. CDR3 sequence reads: CASSQDRVNEQNF. The CDR3 DNA sequence: TGTGCCAGCAGCCAGGACAGGGTAAACGAGCAGAACTTC.

The genes are TRBV6-2 or TRBV6-3 and TRBJ2-5; D ambiguous. The CDR3 length is 14 residues. V was cut by 5 bases and J by 11 bases, with 21 bases left in between. Per germline, CDR1 MNHEY and CDR2 SVGEGT. The CDR3 region is CASSQILGRIVQYF. As DNA, the CDR3 is TGTGCCAGCAGTCAAATCCTTGGCAGGATAGTGCAGTACTTC.

The chain employs TRBV20-1 and TRBJ2-3, with unresolved D. V was shortened by 3 bases and J by 4 bases, with 14 bases between the two germline ends. Germline lookup yields CDR1 DFQATT and CDR2 SNEGSKA (reference sequence). CDR3 length: 14 residues. This CDR3 reads CSARGLGNSDTQYF. In DNA form, the CDR3 reads TGCAGTGCTAGGGGGTTAGGAAATTCAGATACGCAGTATTTT.

The chain is built from TRBV24-1 and TRBJ2-1; weak D call: TRBD1 (5 bases). The CDR3 loop spans 15 amino acids. Trimming cost V 4 bases and J 0 bases, with 9 bases left between them. Looked up from germline, CDR1 is KGHDR and CDR2 is SFDVKD. CDR3 coding DNA: TGTGCCACCAGTGAATGGCAGGGCTCCTACAATGAGCAGTTCTTC. Amino acids: CATSEWQGSYNEQFF.

V usage is TRBV6-1 and J usage is TRBJ2-1, with 8 bases fitting TRBD2. Germline V gives CDR1 MNHNS, CDR2 SASEGT. CDR3 length: 17 residues. Trimming at V came to 5 bases and at J to 5 bases, leaving 14 bases not matched to a gene. The CDR3 protein is CASSTVGGAQFNNEQFF. CDR3 in DNA: TGTGCCAGCAGTACGGTCGGGGGGGCACAATTTAACAATGAGCAGTTCTTC.

The V call is TRBV4-1, the J call TRBJ2-5, with 8 bases fitting TRBD1. The trim removed 3 bases at V and 0 bases at J, leaving 3 bases unmatched. The germline CDR1 and CDR2 sequences are MGHRA and YSYEKL. CDR3 length: 15 amino acids. Written as DNA, the CDR3 is TGCGCCAGCAGCCAGGGGGGACAGGACCAAGAGACCCAGTACTTC. Its translation: CASSQGGQDQETQYF.

The rearrangement uses TRBV10-3 and TRBJ2-1; 7 bases match TRBD2. This CDR3 is built from 14 residues. The germline V gene has CDR1 ENHRY and CDR2 SYGVKD. The junction had 9 bases not matched to a gene; V was cut back by 9 bases and J by 4 bases. CDR3 nucleotides: TGTGCCATAGGGCGGGGGTTAGATTACAATGAGCAGTTCTTC. Its protein is CAIGRGLDYNEQFF.

The gene calls are TRBV28 and TRBJ2-5; D gene ambiguous. The J call could be wrong; TRBJ2-1 is a better fit for the DNA end. CDR3 length equals 17 residues. Germline V CDR1 and CDR2: MDHEN, SYDVKM. This chain's CDR3 is CASSLWGVQGPQETQFF. The CDR3 DNA follows: TGTGCCAGCAGTTTATGGGGCGTACAAGGACCCCAAGAGACCCAGTTCTTC.

This clonotype came up a few times. The chain combines TRBV14 with TRBJ2-1; D is unclear. V lost 0 bases to trimming and J lost 9 bases, with 9 bases between them. The CDR3 contains 13 residues. From germline, CDR1 is SGHDN and CDR2 FVKESK. CDR3: CASSQDPGFEQFF. The CDR3 DNA follows: TGTGCCAGCAGCCAAGATCCCGGGTTTGAGCAGTTCTTC.

V usage is TRBV28 and J usage is TRBJ2-7; D is ambiguous. The germline gives CDR1 MDHEN, CDR2 SYDVKM. The CDR3 loop spans 15 amino acids. Deletions cut 2 bases from V and 7 bases from J, with 18 bases between. CDR3 nucleotide sequence: TGTGCCAGCAGTTTAACCAACTCGAAGGTCAATGAGCAGTACTTC. Translation: CASSLTNSKVNEQYF.

This clonotype was observed a handful of times. This sequence joins TRBV4-2 and TRBJ1-2; TRBD1 might be the D (5 bases). V was clipped by 1 base and J by 6 bases, with 15 bases between them. The CDR3 is 15 residues long. CDR1 is LGHNA, CDR2 YNFKEQ, per germline. CDR3: CASSQVTQGGDGYTF. The CDR3 bases are TGTGCCAGCAGCCAAGTCACGCAGGGCGGCGATGGCTACACCTTC.

This clonotype was seen a few times. The chain combines TRBV7-2 with TRBJ2-7, with D possibly called TRBD1 or TRBD2 (6 bases each). Germline CDR1 SGHTA, CDR2 FQGNSA. V was clipped by 1 base and J by 5 bases, with 27 bases between them. CDR3 length: 19 amino acids. The CDR3 sequence is CASSLGGWGAQATVNEQYF. The CDR3 DNA is TGTGCCAGCAGCTTAGGGGGTTGGGGGGCGCAGGCCACCGTAAACGAGCAGTACTTC.

This clonotype occurred a few times. The chain uses TRBV28 and TRBJ1-2; D unresolved. In germline, CDR1 is MDHEN, CDR2 SYDVKM. V lost 6 bases to trimming and J lost 7 bases, with 12 bases between them. The CDR3 is made up of 12 amino acids. CDR3 nucleotide sequence: TGTGCCAGCAGGGAAATCAGAATTGGCTACACCTTC. It codes for CASREIRIGYTF.

This clonotype was counted a few times. The rearrangement joins TRBV7-2 to TRBJ2-6; D gene uncertain. Germline V gene sequence: CDR1 SGHTA, CDR2 FQGNSA. V lost 5 bases and J lost 0, with 11 bases in between. This CDR3 has 16 residues. The DNA of the CDR3 is TGTGCCAGCAGCCCGAACTGGAACTCTGGGGCCAACGTCCTGACTTTC. Translation: CASSPNWNSGANVLTF.

The J gene is TRBJ1-2, the V gene TRBV6-5; weak D call: TRBD1 (5 bases). The germline CDR1 and CDR2 sequences are MNHEY and SVGAGI. V shed 0 bases and J shed 8 bases, with 25 bases lying between them. The CDR3 sequence is 18 residues long. The CDR3 spells CASSYSGRLALGPQGYTF. The CDR3 bases are TGTGCCAGCAGTTACTCGGGACGGCTAGCCCTGGGTCCTCAGGGCTACACCTTC.

This clonotype has a handful of counts. V gene TRBV5-4 combines with J gene TRBJ2-7; no clear D. Trimming shortened V by 4 bases and J by 2 bases, and 19 bases separated the two germline ends. CDR3 size: 16 residues. The V gene's germline CDR1 is SGHNT and CDR2 YYREEE (reference sequence). This CDR3 reads CASSPDAPRTTYEQYF. The DNA of the CDR3 is TGTGCCAGCAGCCCCGACGCCCCAAGGACGACCTACGAGCAGTACTTC.

V is TRBV5-4 and J is TRBJ2-1; the D is unclear. V was pared by 0 bases and J by 8 bases, with 9 bases between. Germline CDR1 reads SGHNT; CDR2 reads YYREEE (reference sequence). The CDR3 totals 13 residues. As DNA, the CDR3 is TGTGCCAGCAGCTTGGTGATTAGGGATGAGCAGTTCTTC. Translation gives CASSLVIRDEQFF. Full variable domain (remainder filled in from reference TRBV5-4 and TRBJ2-1): ETGVTQSPTHLIKTRGQQVTLRCSSQSGHNTVSWYQQALGQGPQFIFQYYREEENGRGNFPPRFSGLQFPNYSSELNVNALELDDSALYLCASSLVIRDEQFFGPGTRLTVL.

The rearrangement joins TRBV5-8 to TRBJ2-5; D is possibly TRBD2 (6 bases). There are 9 residues in the CDR3. V lost 10 bases and J 11 bases, leaving 12 bases between the germline ends. CDR1 and CDR2 from the germline V gene are SGHTS and YDEGEE. The CDR3, as DNA: TGTGCCGGGGACTCCCAGCAGTACTTC. Translating gives CAGDSQQYF.

Of note for this clonotype: A clone one base away is much larger, so this may be a read error. This chain uses TRBV20-1 with TRBJ2-1; either TRBD1 or TRBD2 may supply D (5 bases each). Trimming removed 1 base at V and 5 bases at J, with 6 bases between. Germline CDR1 DFQATT, CDR2 SNEGSKA (reference sequence). The CDR3 is 12 residues long. The CDR3 DNA reads TGCAGTGCTAGAGGGGGACACAATGAGCAGTTCTTC. It encodes CSARGGHNEQFF.

The chain's CDR3 is CASSLGQTSKQFF. The CDR3 nucleotides read TGTGCCAGCAGCCTCGGACAGACCTCCAAGCAGTTCTTC. The chain links TRBV11-2 to TRBJ2-1, with a possible D match to TRBD1 (6 bases). The V gene lost 5 bases and the J gene lost 11 bases, with 16 bases spanning the gap. This CDR3 has 13 amino acids. Germline CDR1 SGHAT, CDR2 FQNNGV.

This chain links TRBV27 with TRBJ1-2; D perhaps matches TRBD1 (6 bases). Germline CDR1 is MNHEY and CDR2 is SMNVEV (reference sequence). Deletions cut 3 bases from V and 3 bases from J, with 14 bases between. This CDR3 is built from 15 residues. The CDR3 region is CASSFRGGVDYGYTF. CDR3 bases: TGTGCCAGCAGTTTCAGGGGCGGAGTGGACTATGGCTACACCTTC.

In this sample, this clonotype turned up many times. This chain joins TRBV20-1 and TRBJ1-2, with 7 bases identical to TRBD1. V was pared by 6 bases and J by 4 bases, with 11 bases of the junction left unmatched. The germline gives CDR1 DFQATT, CDR2 SNEGSKA (reference sequence). The CDR3 contains 14 residues. CDR3 sequence (DNA): TGCAGTGCCAGAAGACCCGGGACAGCCTATGGCTACACCTTC. This sequence encodes CSARRPGTAYGYTF.

This clonotype was seen only a few times. The chain is built from TRBV27 and TRBJ2-1, with D unresolved. This CDR3 contains 13 residues. In germline, CDR1 is MNHEY, CDR2 SMNVEV (reference sequence). V was pared by 0 bases and J by 8 bases, with 8 bases between. CDR3 loop: CASSLSPGYEQFF. The CDR3 nucleotides read TGTGCCAGCAGTTTATCGCCGGGCTATGAGCAGTTCTTC.

This clonotype has just a few counts. This rearrangement joins TRBV4-2 to TRBJ2-1; D perhaps matches TRBD2 (5 bases). CDR1 and CDR2 from the germline V gene are LGHNA and YNFKEQ. This CDR3 region has 15 residues. Trimming shortened V by 0 bases and J by 8 bases, and 14 bases separated the two germline ends. The chain's CDR3 is CASSQDGQLRDEQFF. CDR3 bases: TGTGCCAGCAGCCAAGATGGGCAGCTGAGGGATGAGCAGTTCTTC.